A selection of T cell receptor beta chains follows, all from one sample in a study of identical twins. TCRdb re-called the 5' RACE reads through MiXCR, storing one row per CDR3 protein. The sample yields some 250,000 distinct CDR3 sequences, 12% seen once. These data were also reused for a study on yellow fever vaccine responses in identical twins.

The sample was memory (CD45RO+) T cells sorted from blood. These receptor sequences come from a woman younger than 35 in good health. Both conserved end residues are part of each CDR3. Each record gives: V gene, D gene, clone size, J gene, CDR3 DNA, CDR3 protein. A D gene is named only where the DNA matches it firmly. Size is stated for part of the rows, as once, few or many counts, or as a class when the clone is expanded.

v_gene: TRBV6-5
d_gene: NA
abundance: few
j_gene: TRBJ1-1
CDR3nt: TGTGCCAGCAGTACCCGAGCAGGTGAAGCTTTCTTT
CDR3aa: CASSTRAGEAFF

v_gene: TRBV20-1
d_gene: NA
abundance: NA
j_gene: TRBJ2-2
CDR3nt: TGCAGTGCTAGAGATCGGCAGTACACCGGGGAGCTGTTTTTT
CDR3aa: CSARDRQYTGELFF

v_gene: TRBV15
d_gene: NA
abundance: many
j_gene: TRBJ1-5
CDR3nt: TGTGCCACCAGCAGAGAAGGCCGTCGCAATCAGCCCCAGCATTTT
CDR3aa: CATSREGRRNQPQHF

v_gene: TRBV20-1
d_gene: NA
abundance: many
j_gene: TRBJ2-7
CDR3nt: TGCAGTGCTAGAGACGTGGGGGGAGACTACGAGCAGTACTTC
CDR3aa: CSARDVGGDYEQYF

v_gene: TRBV5-1
d_gene: NA
abundance: NA
j_gene: TRBJ2-2
CDR3nt: TGCGCCAGCAGCTTAAGCGGACAGACAAACACCGGGGAGCTGTTTTTT
CDR3aa: CASSLSGQTNTGELFF

v_gene: TRBV5-1
d_gene: NA
abundance: NA
j_gene: TRBJ2-5
CDR3nt: TGCGCCAGCAGCTTGGAAGGTCGGAGGGAAGAGACCCAATACTTC
CDR3aa: CASSLEGRREETQYF

v_gene: TRBV6-1
d_gene: TRBD1
abundance: few
j_gene: TRBJ1-4
CDR3nt: TGTGCCAGCAGGCCCGGACAGGGGGCTTTAGGCGAAAAACTGTTTTTT
CDR3aa: CASRPGQGALGEKLFF

v_gene: TRBV2
d_gene: NA
abundance: few
j_gene: TRBJ2-2
CDR3nt: TGTGCCAGCAGTGAAGCGGGGGTGACCGGGGAGCTGTTTTTT
CDR3aa: CASSEAGVTGELFF

v_gene: TRBV28
d_gene: NA
abundance: many
j_gene: TRBJ2-1
CDR3nt: TGTGCCAGCAGTTCCAAGGGCCTCTTATACAATGAGCAGTTCTTC
CDR3aa: CASSSKGLLYNEQFF

v_gene: TRBV11-1
d_gene: TRBD1
abundance: NA
j_gene: TRBJ2-4
CDR3nt: TGTGCCAGCAGCTTAGCCGGGACAGGGACCATTCAGTACTTC
CDR3aa: CASSLAGTGTIQYF

v_gene: TRBV6-2/TRBV6-3
d_gene: NA
abundance: few
j_gene: TRBJ2-2
CDR3nt: TGTGCCAGTACGCAGGGGTTCGCCGGGGAGCTGTTTTTT
CDR3aa: CASTQGFAGELFF

v_gene: TRBV20-1
d_gene: TRBD2
abundance: few
j_gene: TRBJ2-3
CDR3nt: TGCAGTGCTAGAGGGGTAGCGGGGCTGAGGGCAGATACGCAGTATTTT
CDR3aa: CSARGVAGLRADTQYF

v_gene: TRBV5-1
d_gene: NA
abundance: NA
j_gene: TRBJ2-3
CDR3nt: TGCGCCAGCAGCTTTGAGGGCGCTAGCACAGATACGCAGTATTTT
CDR3aa: CASSFEGASTDTQYF

v_gene: TRBV20-1
d_gene: NA
abundance: many
j_gene: TRBJ2-5
CDR3nt: TGCAGTGCTAGCGTCGGCCAAGAGACCCAGTACTTC
CDR3aa: CSASVGQETQYF

v_gene: TRBV14
d_gene: NA
abundance: NA
j_gene: TRBJ2-5
CDR3nt: TGTGCCAGCAGCCCTAACAGTGAGACCCAGTACTTC
CDR3aa: CASSPNSETQYF

v_gene: TRBV24-1
d_gene: NA
abundance: many
j_gene: TRBJ2-2
CDR3nt: TGTGCCACCAGTGACAAATACCCGAACACCGGGGAGCTGTTTTTT
CDR3aa: CATSDKYPNTGELFF

v_gene: TRBV28
d_gene: TRBD1
abundance: many
j_gene: TRBJ2-1
CDR3nt: TGTGCCAGCAGCCCGGCTAGTGACAGGGGGCCCGGCGGTGAGCAGTTCTTC
CDR3aa: CASSPASDRGPGGEQFF

v_gene: TRBV6-1
d_gene: TRBD2
abundance: few
j_gene: TRBJ2-5
CDR3nt: TGTGCCAGCACTGGAAGCGGGGGGCCCCAAGAGACCCAGTACTTC
CDR3aa: CASTGSGGPQETQYF

v_gene: TRBV6-5
d_gene: NA
abundance: many
j_gene: TRBJ1-1
CDR3nt: TGTGCCAGCAGTTACTCGTTATACGAGAACACTGAAGCTTTCTTT
CDR3aa: CASSYSLYENTEAFF

v_gene: TRBV5-1
d_gene: NA
abundance: NA
j_gene: TRBJ2-3
CDR3nt: TGCGCCAGCAGCTTGGGACACCTCACAGATACGCAGTATTTT
CDR3aa: CASSLGHLTDTQYF

v_gene: TRBV10-3
d_gene: NA
abundance: once
j_gene: TRBJ1-5
CDR3nt: TGTGCCATCAGGAGGGACAAAGATCAGCCCCAGCATTTT
CDR3aa: CAIRRDKDQPQHF

v_gene: TRBV27
d_gene: NA
abundance: few
j_gene: TRBJ1-4
CDR3nt: TGTGCCAGCAGTTTTCTCGGGGAGGAAAATGAAAAACTGTTTTTT
CDR3aa: CASSFLGEENEKLFF

v_gene: TRBV4-3
d_gene: NA
abundance: few
j_gene: TRBJ2-3
CDR3nt: TGCGCCAGCAGCCAAGATCTTCGCGCAGATACGCAGTATTTT
CDR3aa: CASSQDLRADTQYF

v_gene: TRBV30
d_gene: NA
abundance: NA
j_gene: TRBJ2-7
CDR3nt: TGTGCCTGGAGTACCTATCCGGACGGGCTTGGAGAGCAGTACTTC
CDR3aa: CAWSTYPDGLGEQYF

v_gene: TRBV29-1
d_gene: NA
abundance: NA
j_gene: TRBJ1-1
CDR3nt: TGCAGCGTCTGGGACCGACATATTGAAGCTTTCTTT
CDR3aa: CSVWDRHIEAFF

v_gene: TRBV15
d_gene: TRBD1
abundance: few
j_gene: TRBJ2-7
CDR3nt: TGTGCCACCAGCAGAGATCGGGACAGCACCTACGAGCAGTACTTC
CDR3aa: CATSRDRDSTYEQYF

v_gene: TRBV29-1
d_gene: TRBD2
abundance: many
j_gene: TRBJ2-1
CDR3nt: TGCAGCGTTGTGGAGCCGGGACTAGCAGGGGCCTCGGGGAATGAGCAGTTCTTC
CDR3aa: CSVVEPGLAGASGNEQFF

v_gene: TRBV4-3
d_gene: NA
abundance: NA
j_gene: TRBJ2-1
CDR3nt: TGCGCCAGCAGCCCAAAACTAGTCTCCTACAATGAGCAGTTCTTC
CDR3aa: CASSPKLVSYNEQFF

v_gene: TRBV11-2
d_gene: TRBD2
abundance: NA
j_gene: TRBJ2-1
CDR3nt: TGTGCCAGCAGCTTAGACCCGGGGGGGACGTTTGAGCAGTTCTTC
CDR3aa: CASSLDPGGTFEQFF

v_gene: TRBV6-2/TRBV6-3
d_gene: NA
abundance: few
j_gene: TRBJ2-2
CDR3nt: TGTGCCAGCAGTTCAGGGGACCACACCGGGGAGCTGTTTTTT
CDR3aa: CASSSGDHTGELFF

v_gene: TRBV6-7
d_gene: NA
abundance: few
j_gene: TRBJ2-7
CDR3nt: TGTGCCAGCAAGCAGCCCTCCTACGAGCAGTACTTC
CDR3aa: CASKQPSYEQYF

v_gene: TRBV6-4
d_gene: TRBD2
abundance: NA
j_gene: TRBJ2-2
CDR3nt: TGTGCCAGCAGTGAATCGAGACTAGCGGGGTCGGACAACACCGGGGAGCTGTTTTTT
CDR3aa: CASSESRLAGSDNTGELFF

v_gene: TRBV3-1
d_gene: TRBD2
abundance: NA
j_gene: TRBJ2-1
CDR3nt: TGTGCCAGCAGCCCGATGGCGGGGGGATACTCCTACAATGAGCAGTTCTTC
CDR3aa: CASSPMAGGYSYNEQFF

v_gene: TRBV5-4
d_gene: NA
abundance: NA
j_gene: TRBJ2-7
CDR3nt: TGTGCCAGCAGCCGGAACCCGGTTAACGAGCAGTACTTC
CDR3aa: CASSRNPVNEQYF

v_gene: TRBV5-1
d_gene: NA
abundance: NA
j_gene: TRBJ2-3
CDR3nt: TGCGCCAGCAGCTTGATTGGTTCCGGGGATACGCAGTATTTT
CDR3aa: CASSLIGSGDTQYF

v_gene: TRBV5-1
d_gene: TRBD2
abundance: few
j_gene: TRBJ2-6
CDR3nt: TGCGCCAGCTCCGAGCGGGGGTCCCCCAACGTCCTGACTTTC
CDR3aa: CASSERGSPNVLTF

v_gene: TRBV3-1
d_gene: NA
abundance: NA
j_gene: TRBJ1-2
CDR3nt: TGTGCCAGCAGCCCGACCCGGGACATTGGCTACACCTTC
CDR3aa: CASSPTRDIGYTF

v_gene: TRBV3-1
d_gene: NA
abundance: many
j_gene: TRBJ2-5
CDR3nt: TGTGCCAGCAGCCAAGTTGGGGCGGGCCAAGAGACCCAGTACTTC
CDR3aa: CASSQVGAGQETQYF

v_gene: TRBV18
d_gene: NA
abundance: NA
j_gene: TRBJ2-1
CDR3nt: TGTGCCAGCTCACCACCGTCCCGGGGCAGGTACAATGAGCAGTTCTTC
CDR3aa: CASSPPSRGRYNEQFF

v_gene: TRBV29-1
d_gene: TRBD1
abundance: NA
j_gene: TRBJ2-2
CDR3nt: TGCAGCGCCTCCGGGACAGGGGACACCGGGGAGCTGTTTTTT
CDR3aa: CSASGTGDTGELFF

v_gene: TRBV5-1
d_gene: NA
abundance: NA
j_gene: TRBJ2-1
CDR3nt: TGCGCCAGCGTTGCTAGCGCACCCTACAATGAGCAGTTCTTC
CDR3aa: CASVASAPYNEQFF

v_gene: TRBV5-6
d_gene: NA
abundance: NA
j_gene: TRBJ2-1
CDR3nt: TGTGCCAGCAGCTTGCCGCCCGTCTACAATGAGCAGTTCTTC
CDR3aa: CASSLPPVYNEQFF

v_gene: TRBV5-1
d_gene: TRBD2
abundance: many
j_gene: TRBJ2-1
CDR3nt: TGCGCCACCAGCGGGAGCAGGGGAGAGCAGTTCTTC
CDR3aa: CATSGSRGEQFF

v_gene: TRBV6-2/TRBV6-3
d_gene: TRBD1
abundance: NA
j_gene: TRBJ2-5
CDR3nt: TGTGCCAGCAGAACGACAGGGTATAGAGAGACCCAGTACTTC
CDR3aa: CASRTTGYRETQYF

v_gene: TRBV6-5
d_gene: NA
abundance: NA
j_gene: TRBJ1-3
CDR3nt: TGTGCCAGCAGTTACTCTGGTTTCTCTGGAAACACCATATATTTT
CDR3aa: CASSYSGFSGNTIYF

v_gene: TRBV5-6
d_gene: NA
abundance: NA
j_gene: TRBJ2-7
CDR3nt: TGTGCCAGCAGCTTGGGATCAGGAGTGGGCTACGAGCAGTACTTC
CDR3aa: CASSLGSGVGYEQYF

v_gene: TRBV4-3
d_gene: NA
abundance: NA
j_gene: TRBJ1-1
CDR3nt: TGCGCCAGCAGCCTAGAAAGGAACACTGAAGCTTTCTTT
CDR3aa: CASSLERNTEAFF

v_gene: TRBV6-2/TRBV6-3
d_gene: NA
abundance: many
j_gene: TRBJ2-1
CDR3nt: TGTGCCAGCAGTTACTTATGGCGGGCGTCCTACAATGAGCAGTTCTTC
CDR3aa: CASSYLWRASYNEQFF

v_gene: TRBV6-2/TRBV6-3
d_gene: NA
abundance: many
j_gene: TRBJ2-7
CDR3nt: TGTGCCAGCAGTTACCCCGACCGGAGATGCTACTTC
CDR3aa: CASSYPDRRCYF

v_gene: TRBV12-3/TRBV12-4
d_gene: NA
abundance: few
j_gene: TRBJ2-7
CDR3nt: TGTGCCAGCAGTCCCCAGAGATACGAGCAGTACTTC
CDR3aa: CASSPQRYEQYF

v_gene: TRBV30
d_gene: NA
abundance: many
j_gene: TRBJ2-4
CDR3nt: TGTGCCTGGAGTGTATCACGGCCGAAAAACATTCAGTACTTC
CDR3aa: CAWSVSRPKNIQYF

v_gene: TRBV4-1
d_gene: TRBD1
abundance: NA
j_gene: TRBJ1-3
CDR3nt: TGCGCCAGCAGGCCGGGACAGGGGGCTGCTGGAAACACCATATATTTT
CDR3aa: CASRPGQGAAGNTIYF

v_gene: TRBV29-1
d_gene: NA
abundance: many
j_gene: TRBJ1-6
CDR3nt: TGCAGCGCCGTGGTCGGGCCTGTGGGTTCACCCCTCCACTTT
CDR3aa: CSAVVGPVGSPLHF

v_gene: TRBV24-1
d_gene: NA
abundance: many
j_gene: TRBJ1-6
CDR3nt: TGTGCCACCAGAAGGGGTACAAGATATTCACCCCTCCACTTT
CDR3aa: CATRRGTRYSPLHF

v_gene: TRBV18
d_gene: NA
abundance: NA
j_gene: TRBJ1-5
CDR3nt: TGTGCCAGCTTCACCGACGGGCTAGGGAATCAGCCCCAGCATTTT
CDR3aa: CASFTDGLGNQPQHF

v_gene: TRBV5-8
d_gene: NA
abundance: NA
j_gene: TRBJ2-1
CDR3nt: TGTGCCAGCGCCGCGGAGGGTAGCTCCTACAATGAGCAGTTCTTC
CDR3aa: CASAAEGSSYNEQFF

v_gene: TRBV10-3
d_gene: TRBD1
abundance: few
j_gene: TRBJ1-1
CDR3nt: TGTGCCATAACAGGGGGCACTGAAGCTTTCTTT
CDR3aa: CAITGGTEAFF